This TCR beta chain emerged from a study of T cells after yellow fever vaccination. Study-wide results and limits: In FACS-sorted repertoires, abundant clonotypes from the bulk population could appear as contaminants.

Template-switching 5'RACE yielded the TCR cDNA; a universal primer site and UMIs were added in the process. TCRdb re-called the 5' RACE reads with MiXCR, one entry per CDR3 protein. The sample gives 150,000 to 200,000 distinct CDR3 sequences, 8% to 13% of which show up once; 30% to 45% is in the top ten. This clonotype was seen only a few times. The antigen remains undetermined. This CDR3 comprises 10 residues. V lost 5 bases to trimming and J lost 12 bases, with 11 bases between them. In germline, CDR1 is GTSNPN, CDR2 SVGIG (reference sequence). The source of this sequence is a man aged 18 to 29 who received the YFV17D yellow fever vaccine. The chain has TRBV30 and TRBJ2-1; the D is unclear. The sequenced sample was CD8+ T cells sorted from PBMCs, obtained 15 days after the yellow fever booster vaccination. The CDR3 nucleotides are TGTGCCTGGTCTATGGGTGGGCAGTTCTTC. Translation gives CAWSMGGQFF.